This entry concerns a single T cell receptor beta chain. Its antigen is undetermined. Clones were read by immunoSEQ multiplex PCR, and TCRdb kept only the in-frame ones, dropping some. The sample gives about 100,000 clones, roughly 86% of which show up once; 4% to 4.5% is in the top ten. The ends were cut back, 6 bases at V and 1 base at J, with 9 bases in the middle. CDR1 LNHDA and CDR2 SQIVND come from the germline V gene (reference sequence). The CDR3 extends over 13 amino acids. The data originate from a study of T cell responses to AZD1222 COVID-19 vaccine. Study-wide results and limits: Scientists sampled the repertoires only once the peak T cell response had passed. Possibly, clonal diversity was underestimated; donors were largely white British and included more females. The reported proportion of spike-specific TCRs targeting unmutated variant regions was nearly half. Spike as a whole was targeted by vaccine-associated CD4 TCRs, dominant at 160-218 and 743-854.

The rearrangement links TRBV19 to TRBJ1-2, with a tentative D call TRBD1 (5 bases). Here the sequenced sample was peripheral blood, taken on day 0 of MenACWY control vaccination. The receptor was derived from an adult in good health. CDR3 sequence reads: CASSPGLNYGYTF. The CDR3 DNA reads as TGTGCCAGTAGCCCAGGGCTTAACTATGGCTACACCTTC.